The rows below give T cell receptor beta chains drawn from one sample of a study of blood T cell repertoires in COVID-19. The method was immunoSEQ multiplex PCR; TCRdb's version includes in-frame clones alone and lacks a portion of them. The table records 160,000 or so clones, approximately 78% of them present only once. Material for sequencing was peripheral blood. The receptors were sampled from a human donor in a cohort sampled during active COVID-19. Both conserved end residues are part of each CDR3. A D gene is named only where the DNA matches it firmly. Clone size, where shown, is once, few, many, or a class for clones that have expanded.

v_call	clone_size	d_call	j_call	cdr3_aa	cdr3_nt
TRBV19	.	TRBD1	TRBJ2-1	CASSLTSGTGYSNEQFF	TGTGCCAGTAGTCTGACCTCAGGGACAGGGTATTCCAATGAGCAGTTCTTC
TRBV5-1	.	TRBD2	TRBJ2-7	CASSLAAGEYEQYF	TGCGCCAGCAGCTTGGCAGCGGGGGAGTACGAGCAGTACTTC
TRBV19	.	TRBD1	TRBJ1-3	CASSDYRGNSGNTIYF	TGTGCCAGTAGTGATTACAGGGGTAACTCTGGAAACACCATATATTTT
TRBV5-6	.	.	TRBJ2-1	CASSLKRPLRFNEQFF	TGTGCCAGCAGCTTGAAGAGGCCCCTACGGTTCAATGAGCAGTTCTTC
TRBV14	.	TRBD1	TRBJ2-7	CASSRTGYPYEQYF	TGTGCCAGCAGCAGGACAGGATACCCCTACGAGCAGTACTTC
TRBV19	.	TRBD1	TRBJ1-1	CASTSGRGDTEAFF	TGTGCCAGTACCTCGGGCAGGGGGGACACTGAAGCTTTCTTT
TRBV29-1	.	TRBD1	TRBJ1-1	CSVEGRQGPTEAFF	TGCAGCGTTGAAGGGAGACAGGGTCCCACTGAAGCTTTCTTT
TRBV10-3	.	.	TRBJ2-7	CAISVNGYEQYF	TGTGCCATCAGTGTAAACGGCTACGAGCAGTACTTC
TRBV6-2/TRBV6-3	.	.	TRBJ1-5	CASSIVSAGDQPQHF	TGTGCCAGCAGTATTGTATCCGCAGGGGATCAGCCCCAGCATTTT
TRBV25-1	few	.	TRBJ1-1	CASSSRGGGLTEAFF	TGTGCCAGCAGTTCCCGGGGAGGGGGGTTAACTGAAGCTTTCTTT
TRBV11-2	.	.	TRBJ1-5	CASSPRPRGRNQPQHF	TGTGCCAGCAGCCCCCGACCCAGGGGTCGCAATCAGCCCCAGCATTTT
TRBV3-1/TRBV3-2	.	.	TRBJ1-5	CASSQGNRVGSNQPQHF	TGTGCCAGCAGCCAAGGAAACAGGGTGGGAAGCAATCAGCCCCAGCATTTT
TRBV7-6	.	TRBD2	TRBJ2-3	CASSSYSGRFTDTQYF	TGTGCCAGCAGCTCATATAGCGGGAGGTTCACAGATACGCAGTATTTT